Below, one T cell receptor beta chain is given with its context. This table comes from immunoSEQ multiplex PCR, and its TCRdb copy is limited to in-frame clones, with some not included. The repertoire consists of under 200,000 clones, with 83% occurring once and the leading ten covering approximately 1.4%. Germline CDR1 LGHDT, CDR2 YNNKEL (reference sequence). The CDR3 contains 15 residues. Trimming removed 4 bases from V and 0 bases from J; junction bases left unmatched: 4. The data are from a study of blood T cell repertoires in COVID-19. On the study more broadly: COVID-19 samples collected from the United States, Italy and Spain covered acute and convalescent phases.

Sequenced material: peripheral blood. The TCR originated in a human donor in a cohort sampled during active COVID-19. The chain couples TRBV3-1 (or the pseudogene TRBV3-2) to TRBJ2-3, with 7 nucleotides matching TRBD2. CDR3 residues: CASSLTGGSTDTQYF. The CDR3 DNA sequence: TGTGCCAGCAGCCTGACCGGGGGGAGCACAGATACGCAGTATTTT.